This T cell receptor beta chain was recovered during a study of vaccination effects on CD4 cells after COVID-19. The study's findings and limits: Late post-vaccination samples showed marked contraction of infection- and vaccine-induced clones.

Assay: immunoSEQ multiplex PCR; the TCRdb copy retains only in-frame clones and omits some. This table has 72,000 or so clones, over 70% appearing once. Having been cultured for less than 13 days, the cells underwent CD4+ T cell isolation. The participants, recipients of two vaccine doses, got either BNT162b2 or mRNA-1273. As for this clone: Its antigen is currently unknown.

This receptor was obtained from a human donor who received a COVID-19 vaccine. Sequencing used CD4+ T cells from PBMCs cultured without peptide, obtained after COVID-19 vaccination.

CDR3: CASSIGEGLPGNTIYF. CDR3 DNA sequence: TGTGCCAGTAGTATTGGTGAGGGGTTACCTGGAAACACCATATATTTT. The chain employs TRBV19 and TRBJ1-3, with D maybe TRBD1 (5 bases). Germline V lookup: CDR1 LNHDA, CDR2 SQIVND (reference sequence). The CDR3 totals 16 residues. Trimming cost V 3 bases and J 2 bases, with 14 bases left between them.